This TCR beta chain was sequenced for a study of CD8+ T cells in alopecia areata. Following extraction, RNA underwent reverse transcription to cDNA, which served as the sequencing template. Clones were sequenced by immunoSEQ multiplex PCR, and TCRdb holds only the in-frame ones, with some missing. This sample has about 180,000 clones; 45% to 60% occur once, and the top ten carry over 9%. Treatment described: oral pan-JAK inhibitor, 5-10 mg twice daily. Collection of lesional scalp punch biopsies and peripheral blood was performed in alopecia areata patients. The CDR3 totals 13 residues. Trimming took 2 bases from V and 6 from J; bases not matched to a gene: 4. The V gene's germline CDR1 is GTSNPN and CDR2 SVGIG (reference sequence).

This TCR derives from a human donor with alopecia areata. The chain joins TRBV30 to TRBJ2-1; 7 positions match TRBD2. The specimen was CD8+ T cells sorted from blood, collected around week 54, from a patient treated with tofacitinib. This chain's CDR3 is CAWSLGGGNEQFF. CDR3 sequence (DNA): TGTGCCTGGAGTCTTGGGGGGGGCAATGAGCAGTTCTTC.